These T cell receptor beta chains were read from a single sample in a study of a mutant IDH1 vaccine in newly diagnosed glioma. These receptors have no known antigen. Data came from immunoSEQ multiplex PCR; TCRdb stores just in-frame clones and leaves some out. The profile shows approximately 76,000 clones, 91% of them singletons. Sequenced material: PBMCs, taken from a glioma patient whose treatment included an IDH1 peptide vaccine. These receptors were taken from a woman between 45 and 60 years old with glioma. Each CDR3 is given with its conserved first and last residue. The D gene is left open where the match is weak. Part of the rows lack a size; the others show once, few, many or a class for expanded clones.

j_gene | abundance | d_gene | v_gene | CDR3aa | CDR3nt
TRBJ2-7 | . | TRBD2 | TRBV5-1 | CASSLGLAGAYEQYF | TGCGCCAGCAGCCTGGGACTAGCGGGAGCTTACGAGCAGTACTTC
TRBJ2-6 | . | . | TRBV30 | CAWNSGANVLTF | TGTGCCTGGAATTCTGGGGCCAACGTCCTGACTTTC
TRBJ2-5 | . | TRBD2 | TRBV10-3 | CAISESGLAGETQYF | TGTGCCATCAGTGAGTCGGGACTAGCGGGAGAGACCCAGTACTTC
TRBJ1-6 | . | . | TRBV9 | CASSVGIGEDSPLHF | TGTGCCAGCAGCGTAGGGATAGGGGAGGATTCACCCCTCCACTTT
TRBJ1-5 | . | . | TRBV30 | CAWSVGGEQPQHF | TGTGCCTGGAGTGTGGGGGGGGAGCAGCCCCAGCATTTT
TRBJ1-5 | few | . | TRBV28 | CASTPAGYQPQHF | TGTGCCAGCACCCCAGCGGGATATCAGCCCCAGCATTTT
TRBJ2-1 | once | TRBD2 | TRBV5-1 | CASSLSSAREGFSYNEQFF | TGCGCCAGCAGCTTGAGTTCGGCGCGGGAGGGTTTCTCCTACAATGAGCAGTTCTTC
TRBJ1-6 | . | . | TRBV5-4 | CASSSREVGNSPLHF | TGTGCCAGCAGCTCGCGAGAGGTGGGAAATTCACCCCTCCACTTT
TRBJ2-4 | . | TRBD1 | TRBV29-1 | CSVGEQGVAKNIQYF | TGCAGCGTTGGTGAACAGGGGGTGGCCAAAAACATTCAGTACTTC
TRBJ2-7 | . | . | TRBV29-1 | CSVEQQGAAGGQYF | TGCAGCGTTGAACAGCAGGGTGCGGCTGGAGGGCAGTACTTC
TRBJ1-1 | . | . | TRBV2 | CASSRNRALDTEAFF | TGTGCCAGCAGTCGTAACAGGGCTCTTGACACTGAAGCTTTCTTT
TRBJ2-6 | . | . | TRBV6-5 | CASSYSISGANVLTF | TGTGCCAGCAGTTACAGTATCTCTGGGGCCAACGTCCTGACTTTC
TRBJ2-7 | . | . | TRBV6-1 | CASSEKGSLGEQYF | TGTGCCAGCAGTGAAAAGGGCTCTCTAGGGGAGCAGTACTTC
TRBJ1-4 | . | . | TRBV6-1 | CASSPLRATNEKLFF | TGTGCCAGCAGCCCCCTTCGGGCAACTAATGAAAAACTGTTTTTT